The 8 T cell receptor beta chains reported below all come from one sample, sequenced in a study of Ad26.COV2.S vaccination and SARS-CoV-2 variants. Profiling relied on immunoSEQ multiplex PCR, and the TCRdb table lists in-frame clones only, not all of them. The table shows a few hundred thousand clones, with 70% to 90% occurring only once. The treatment here: 15 to 20 received Ad26.COV2.S at low or high dose, single or two shots; roughly five received placebo; per-sample allocation not given. Day 63 following the first vaccine or placebo injection was when the samples were taken. Material: peripheral blood, obtained in a trial of Ad26.COV2.S vaccine versus placebo. These receptors all stem from a person aged 18-65 years who received the Ad26.COV2.S COVID-19 vaccine or a placebo.

In its sample, this clone was seen once. CDR3 in DNA: TGTGCCAGCAGTACCATCGGAGGAGGGGGTTGGTATGGCTACACCTTC. It encodes CASSTIGGGGWYGYTF. V gene TRBV28 combines with J gene TRBJ1-2; D is possibly TRBD1 (6 bases). This CDR3 has 16 residues. Germline V gene sequence: CDR1 MDHEN, CDR2 SYDVKM. Trimming removed 5 bases at V and 5 bases at J, with 21 bases between.

The chain has TRBV7-9 and TRBJ2-5; TRBD1 aligns across 10 bases. Germline V lookup: CDR1 SEHNR, CDR2 FQNEAQ (reference sequence). The CDR3 is 17 amino acids. The V segment lost 3 bases and the J segment 5 bases; nucleotides outside the gene matches: 12. In DNA form, the CDR3 reads TGTGCCAGCAGCTTCAGGCAGTTGGGACAGGGGCGGGAGACCCAGTACTTC. It specifies CASSFRQLGQGRETQYF.

The chain uses TRBV7-2 and TRBJ2-1, with D possibly being TRBD1 or TRBD2 (5 bases each). V lost 1 base and J lost 7, with 14 bases in between. In germline, CDR1 is SGHTA, CDR2 FQGNSA. The CDR3 has 15 residues. Written as DNA, the CDR3 is TGTGCCAGCAGCTTAGATCCGGGGCTGTGGAATGAGCAGTTCTTC. Translating gives CASSLDPGLWNEQFF.

This chain links TRBV5-1 with TRBJ1-5; 7 bases agree with TRBD1. CDR3 length equals 15 residues. Germline CDR1 SGHRS, CDR2 YFSETQ. The V gene end was trimmed by 4 bases and the J gene end by 1 base; junction bases not matched to a gene: 5. The CDR3 is CASSPGQESNQPQHF. The CDR3 nucleotides are TGCGCCAGCAGCCCCGGACAGGAGAGCAATCAGCCCCAGCATTTT.

The chain recombines TRBV30 with TRBJ1-1, with D hard to call. The CDR3 runs 13 residues. Between the trimmed V and J ends, which lost 5 bases and 4 bases, there was a span of 14 bases. The germline V gene has CDR1 GTSNPN and CDR2 SVGIG (reference sequence). The CDR3 loop reads CAWGVGGGTEAFF. The DNA for the CDR3 is TGTGCCTGGGGGGTGGGCGGCGGCACTGAAGCTTTCTTT.

V gene TRBV3-1 (or the pseudogene TRBV3-2) combines with J gene TRBJ2-2; D might be TRBD1 (5 bases). CDR3 length equals 16 residues. V lost 0 bases and J lost 0, with 8 bases in between. Germline-derived CDR1 and CDR2 are LGHDT and YNNKEL (reference sequence). The CDR3 sequence: CASSQDSTANTGELFF. CDR3 sequence (DNA): TGTGCCAGCAGCCAAGATTCGACAGCGAACACCGGGGAGCTGTTTTTT.

The gene calls are TRBV7-9 and TRBJ2-7; 9 positions agree with TRBD1. J was trimmed by 4 bases and V by 5 bases; bases with no gene match: 6. Per germline, CDR1 SEHNR and CDR2 FQNEAQ (reference sequence). This CDR3 spans 14 amino acids. The CDR3 DNA follows: TGTGCCAGCAGCCCGCGGACAGGGGCATACGAGCAGTACTTC. Encoded protein: CASSPRTGAYEQYF.

The CDR3, as DNA: TGTGCCAGCAGCCGCTTGGGCCACAACACCGGGGAGCTGTTTTTT. Its protein product is CASSRLGHNTGELFF. The chain recombines TRBV11-3 with TRBJ2-2; D gene ambiguous. V was clipped by 5 bases and J by 2 bases, with 12 bases between them. In germline, CDR1 is SGHNT, CDR2 YENEEA. The CDR3 is 15 amino acids.